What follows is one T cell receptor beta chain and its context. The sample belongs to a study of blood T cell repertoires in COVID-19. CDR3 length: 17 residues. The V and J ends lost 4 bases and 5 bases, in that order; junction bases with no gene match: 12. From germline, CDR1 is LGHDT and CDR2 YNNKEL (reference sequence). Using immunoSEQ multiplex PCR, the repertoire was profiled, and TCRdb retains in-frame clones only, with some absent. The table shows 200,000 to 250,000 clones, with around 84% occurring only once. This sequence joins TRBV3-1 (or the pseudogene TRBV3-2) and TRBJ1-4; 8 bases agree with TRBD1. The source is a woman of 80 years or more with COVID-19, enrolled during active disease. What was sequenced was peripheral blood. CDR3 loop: CASSRRTGGRGNEKLFF. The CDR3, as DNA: TGTGCCAGCAGCCGCAGAACAGGGGGAAGGGGAAATGAAAAACTGTTTTTT.